This T cell receptor (beta chain) was sequenced in a study of blood T cell repertoires in COVID-19. Study information: From T cells, B-cell-depleted T cells, or PBMCs came the material, which was cDNA or gDNA.

V lost 4 bases, J lost 4 bases, and 12 bases stayed unmatched. Germline lookup yields CDR1 SGHRS and CDR2 YFSETQ. The CDR3 has 16 amino acids. Data came from immunoSEQ multiplex PCR; TCRdb stores just in-frame clones and leaves some out. The sample lists some 350,000 clones; about nine tenths were seen once. Seattle's cohort entered during active infection and was followed longitudinally. Sequenced sample: peripheral blood. The TCR originated in a woman aged 65 to 85 with COVID-19, enrolled during active disease. The V call is TRBV5-1, the J call TRBJ2-5; 8 bases map to TRBD1. CDR3 in DNA: TGCGCCAGCAGCCGAACCGGACAGGGTAGTCGAGAGACCCAGTACTTC. Its translation: CASSRTGQGSRETQYF.